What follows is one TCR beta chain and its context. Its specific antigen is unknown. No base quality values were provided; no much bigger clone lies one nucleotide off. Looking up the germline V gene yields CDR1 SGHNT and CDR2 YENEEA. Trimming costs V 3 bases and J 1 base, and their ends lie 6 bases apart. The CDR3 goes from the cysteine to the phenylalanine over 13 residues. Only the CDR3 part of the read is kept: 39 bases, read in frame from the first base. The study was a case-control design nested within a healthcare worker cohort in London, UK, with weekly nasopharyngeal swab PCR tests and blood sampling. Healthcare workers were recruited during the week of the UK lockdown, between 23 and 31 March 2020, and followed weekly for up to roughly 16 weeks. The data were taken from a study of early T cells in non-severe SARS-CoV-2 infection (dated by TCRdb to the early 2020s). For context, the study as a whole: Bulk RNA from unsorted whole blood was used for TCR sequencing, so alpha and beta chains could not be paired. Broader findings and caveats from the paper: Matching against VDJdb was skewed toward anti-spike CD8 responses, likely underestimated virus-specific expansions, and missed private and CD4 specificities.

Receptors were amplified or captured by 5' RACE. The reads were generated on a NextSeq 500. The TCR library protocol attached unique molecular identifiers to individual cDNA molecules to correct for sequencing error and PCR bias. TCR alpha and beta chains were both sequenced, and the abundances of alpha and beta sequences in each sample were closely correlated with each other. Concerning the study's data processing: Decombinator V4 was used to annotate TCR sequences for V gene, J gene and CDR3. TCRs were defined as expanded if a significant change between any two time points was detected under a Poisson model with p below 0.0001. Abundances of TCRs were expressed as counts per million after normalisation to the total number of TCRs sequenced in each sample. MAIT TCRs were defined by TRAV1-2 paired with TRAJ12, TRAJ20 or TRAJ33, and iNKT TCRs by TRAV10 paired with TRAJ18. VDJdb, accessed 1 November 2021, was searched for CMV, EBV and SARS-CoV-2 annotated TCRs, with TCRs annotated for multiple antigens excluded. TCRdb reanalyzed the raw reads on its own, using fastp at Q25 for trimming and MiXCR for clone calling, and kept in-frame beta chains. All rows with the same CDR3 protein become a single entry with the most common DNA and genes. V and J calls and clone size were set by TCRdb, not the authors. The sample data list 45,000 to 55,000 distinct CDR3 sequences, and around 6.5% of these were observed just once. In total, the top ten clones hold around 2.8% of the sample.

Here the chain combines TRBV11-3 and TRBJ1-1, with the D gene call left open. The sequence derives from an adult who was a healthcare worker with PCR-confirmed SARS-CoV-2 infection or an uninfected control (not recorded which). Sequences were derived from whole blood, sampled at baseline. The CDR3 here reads CASSFSKNTEAFF. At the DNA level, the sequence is TGTGCCAGCAGCTTTAGCAAGAACACTGAAGCTTTCTTT.